This record concerns one T cell receptor beta chain sequence. Its antigen is not identified. Trimming left V 2 bases short and J 7 bases short, with 14 bases between. The length of the CDR3 is 15 residues. Germline V gives CDR1 MNHEY, CDR2 SVGEGT. This entry is derived from a study of T cell responses to AZD1222 COVID-19 vaccine. Study conclusions and caveats: Repertoires in all cases were sampled only once the peak T cell response had passed. Clonal diversity may have been underestimated, and the donors were mostly white British, with more females than males.

This table comes from immunoSEQ multiplex PCR, and its TCRdb copy is limited to in-frame clones, with some not included. The data show 95,000 to 120,000 clones, about 86% seen once. This clonotype originated in an adult in good health. This chain connects TRBV6-2 or TRBV6-3 to TRBJ1-4; the D is unclear. The sample in question was peripheral blood, obtained on day 0 of AZD1222 vaccination. CDR3 protein: CASSYGGFRGEKLFF. Written as DNA, the CDR3 is TGTGCCAGCAGTTACGGCGGGTTCCGCGGTGAAAAACTGTTTTTT.